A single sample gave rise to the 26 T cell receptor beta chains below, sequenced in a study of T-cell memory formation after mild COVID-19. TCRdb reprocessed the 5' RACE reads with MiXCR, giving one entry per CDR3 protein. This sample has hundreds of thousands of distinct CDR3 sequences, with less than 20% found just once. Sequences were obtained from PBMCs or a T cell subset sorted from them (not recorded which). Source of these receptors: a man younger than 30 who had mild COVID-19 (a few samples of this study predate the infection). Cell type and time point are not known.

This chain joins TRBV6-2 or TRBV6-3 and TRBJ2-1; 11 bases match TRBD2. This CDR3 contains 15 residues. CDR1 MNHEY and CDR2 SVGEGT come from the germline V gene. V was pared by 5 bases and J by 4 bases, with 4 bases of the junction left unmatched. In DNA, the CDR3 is TGTGCCAGCAGTGCGACTAGCGGGGCATACAATGAGCAGTTCTTC. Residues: CASSATSGAYNEQFF.

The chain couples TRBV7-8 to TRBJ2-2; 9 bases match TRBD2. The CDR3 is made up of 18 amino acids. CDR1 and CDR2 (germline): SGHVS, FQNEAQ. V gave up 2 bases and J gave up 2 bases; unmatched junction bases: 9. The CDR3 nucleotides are TGTGCCAGCAGCTTATCTAGCGGGACTTTAGTTAACACCGGGGAGCTGTTTTTT. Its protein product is CASSLSSGTLVNTGELFF.

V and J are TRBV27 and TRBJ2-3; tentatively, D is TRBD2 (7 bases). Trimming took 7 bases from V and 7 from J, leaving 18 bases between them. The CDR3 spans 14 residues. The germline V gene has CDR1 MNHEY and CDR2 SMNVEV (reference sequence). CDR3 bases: TGTGCCAGCATTTCAAGTGCGGGGGCTAATACGCAGTATTTT. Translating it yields CASISSAGANTQYF.

CDR3 sequence: CASSARTPNTGELFF. DNA of the CDR3: TGCGCCAGCAGCGCTAGGACGCCGAACACCGGGGAGCTGTTTTTT. The chain links TRBV10-1 to TRBJ2-2; D gene ambiguous. The CDR3 covers 15 residues. Germline CDR1 is WNHNN and CDR2 is SYGVQD (reference sequence). V gave up 6 bases and J gave up 0 bases, with 11 bases separating them.

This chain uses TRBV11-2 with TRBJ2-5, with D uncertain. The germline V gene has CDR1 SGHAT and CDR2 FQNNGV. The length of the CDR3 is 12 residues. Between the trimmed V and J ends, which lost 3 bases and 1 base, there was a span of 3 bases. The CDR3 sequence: CASSFRQETQYF. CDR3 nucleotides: TGTGCCAGCAGCTTCCGCCAAGAGACCCAGTACTTC.

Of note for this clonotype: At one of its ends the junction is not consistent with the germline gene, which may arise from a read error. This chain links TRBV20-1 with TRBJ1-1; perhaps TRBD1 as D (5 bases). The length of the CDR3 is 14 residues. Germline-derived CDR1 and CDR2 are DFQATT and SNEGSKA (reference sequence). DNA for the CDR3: TGCAGTGCCACAGGCGGAGGTTGGAACACTGAAGCTTTATTT. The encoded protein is CSATGGGWNTEALF.

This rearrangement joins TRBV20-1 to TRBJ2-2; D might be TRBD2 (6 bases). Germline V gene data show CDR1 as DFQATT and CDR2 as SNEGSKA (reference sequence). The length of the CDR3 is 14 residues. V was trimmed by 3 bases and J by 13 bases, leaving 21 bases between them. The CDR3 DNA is TGCAGTGCTAGGGAGGGTGGCCAACCGACCTGGCTGTTTTTT. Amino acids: CSAREGGQPTWLFF.

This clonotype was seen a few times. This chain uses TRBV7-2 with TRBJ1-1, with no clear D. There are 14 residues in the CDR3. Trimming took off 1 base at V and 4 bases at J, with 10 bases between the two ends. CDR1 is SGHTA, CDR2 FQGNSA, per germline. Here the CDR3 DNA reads TGTGCCAGCAGCTTAGGGAGGGTGGGCACTGAAGCTTTCTTT. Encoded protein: CASSLGRVGTEAFF.

This CDR3 reads CASSLGEGYTF. The CDR3 DNA is TGTGCCAGCAGTTTAGGGGAGGGCTACACCTTC. This rearrangement joins TRBV12-3 or TRBV12-4 to TRBJ1-2, with unresolved D. V lost 1 base and J lost 8, with 5 bases in between. This CDR3 contains 11 residues.

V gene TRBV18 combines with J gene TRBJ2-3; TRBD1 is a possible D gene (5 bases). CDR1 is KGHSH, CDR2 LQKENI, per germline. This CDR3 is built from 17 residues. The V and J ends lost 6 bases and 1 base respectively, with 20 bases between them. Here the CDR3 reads CASSGLPQGRGTDTQYF. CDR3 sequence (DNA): TGTGCCAGCTCTGGCCTCCCCCAAGGCAGGGGCACAGATACGCAGTATTTT.

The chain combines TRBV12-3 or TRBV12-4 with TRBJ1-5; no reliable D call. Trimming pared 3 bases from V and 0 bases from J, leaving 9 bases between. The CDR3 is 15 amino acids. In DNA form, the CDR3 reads TGTGCCAGCAGTTTCAGCCTCGATAGCAATCAGCCCCAGCATTTT. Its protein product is CASSFSLDSNQPQHF.

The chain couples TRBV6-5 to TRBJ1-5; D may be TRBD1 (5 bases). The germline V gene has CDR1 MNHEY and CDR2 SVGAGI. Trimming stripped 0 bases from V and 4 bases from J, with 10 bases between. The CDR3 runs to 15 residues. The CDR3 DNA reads TGTGCCAGCAGTTACTCTGGGGCGCAGAATCAGCCCCAGCATTTT. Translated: CASSYSGAQNQPQHF.

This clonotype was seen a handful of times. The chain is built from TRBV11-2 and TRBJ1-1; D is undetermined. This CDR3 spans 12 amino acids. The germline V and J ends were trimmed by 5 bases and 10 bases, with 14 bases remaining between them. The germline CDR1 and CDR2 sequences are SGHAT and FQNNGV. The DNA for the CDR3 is TGTGCCAGCAGCCGTTACACCGTTGGAGCTTTCTTT. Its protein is CASSRYTVGAFF.

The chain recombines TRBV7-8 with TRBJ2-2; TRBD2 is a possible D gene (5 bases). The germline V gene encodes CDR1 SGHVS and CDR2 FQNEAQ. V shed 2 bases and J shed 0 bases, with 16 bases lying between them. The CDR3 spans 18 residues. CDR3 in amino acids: CASSLKVALASNTGELFF. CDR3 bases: TGTGCCAGCAGCTTAAAAGTAGCCCTAGCTTCGAACACCGGGGAGCTGTTTTTT.

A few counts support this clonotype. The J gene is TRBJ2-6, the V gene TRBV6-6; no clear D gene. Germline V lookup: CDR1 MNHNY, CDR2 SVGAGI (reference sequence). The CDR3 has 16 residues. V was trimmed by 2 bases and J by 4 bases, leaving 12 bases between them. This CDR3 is CASSYEAVGGANVLTF. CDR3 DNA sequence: TGTGCCAGCAGTTACGAGGCAGTTGGGGGGGCCAACGTCCTGACTTTC.

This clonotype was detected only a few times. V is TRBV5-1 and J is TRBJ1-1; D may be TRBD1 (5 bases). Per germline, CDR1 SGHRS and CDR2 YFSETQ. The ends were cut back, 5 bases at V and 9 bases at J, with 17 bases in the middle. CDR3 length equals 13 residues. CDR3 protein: CASRVGATGKAFF. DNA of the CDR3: TGCGCCAGCAGAGTCGGGGCCACTGGGAAAGCTTTCTTT. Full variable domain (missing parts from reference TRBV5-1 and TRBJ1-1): KAGVTQTPRYLIKTRGQQVTLSCSPISGHRSVSWYQQTPGQGLQFLFEYFSETQRNKGNFPGRFSGRQFSNSRSEMNVSTLELGDSALYLCASRVGATGKAFFGQGTRLTVV.

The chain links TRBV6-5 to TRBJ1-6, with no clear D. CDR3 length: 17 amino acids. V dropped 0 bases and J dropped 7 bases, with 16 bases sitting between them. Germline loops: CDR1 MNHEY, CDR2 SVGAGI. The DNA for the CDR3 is TGTGCCAGCAGTTACTCGAGGATGCCGACGTTCAATTCACCCCTCCACTTT. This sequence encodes CASSYSRMPTFNSPLHF.

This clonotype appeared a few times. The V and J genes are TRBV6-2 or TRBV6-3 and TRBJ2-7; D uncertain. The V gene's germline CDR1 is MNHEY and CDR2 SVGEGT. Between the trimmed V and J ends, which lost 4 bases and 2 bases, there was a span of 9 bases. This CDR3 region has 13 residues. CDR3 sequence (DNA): TGTGCCAGCAGTTCCGCTAATACCTACGAGCAGTACGTC. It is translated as CASSSANTYEQYV.

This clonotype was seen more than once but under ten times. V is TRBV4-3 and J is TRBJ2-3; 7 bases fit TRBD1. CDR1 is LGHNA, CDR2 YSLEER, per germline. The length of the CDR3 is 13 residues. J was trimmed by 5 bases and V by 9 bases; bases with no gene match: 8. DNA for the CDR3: TGCGCCAGTCAGAGGGGGCCAGAAGATACGCAGTATTTT. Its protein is CASQRGPEDTQYF.

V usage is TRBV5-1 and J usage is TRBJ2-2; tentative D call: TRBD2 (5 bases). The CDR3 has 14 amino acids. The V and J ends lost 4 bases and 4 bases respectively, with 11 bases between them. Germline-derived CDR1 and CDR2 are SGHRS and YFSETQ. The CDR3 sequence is CASSAGVLTGELFF. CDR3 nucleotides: TGCGCCAGCAGCGCCGGGGTACTCACCGGGGAGCTGTTTTTT.

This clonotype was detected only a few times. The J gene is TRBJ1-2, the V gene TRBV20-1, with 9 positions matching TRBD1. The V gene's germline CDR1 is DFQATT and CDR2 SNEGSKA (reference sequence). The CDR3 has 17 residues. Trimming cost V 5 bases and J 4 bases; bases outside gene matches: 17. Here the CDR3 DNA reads TGCAGTGCTCTTATCCCGGGACAGGGTTCGGAGGGCTATGGCTACACCTTC. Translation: CSALIPGQGSEGYGYTF.

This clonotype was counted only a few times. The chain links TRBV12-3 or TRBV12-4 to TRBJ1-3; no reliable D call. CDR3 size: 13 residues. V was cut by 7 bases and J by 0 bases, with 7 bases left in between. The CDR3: CASTLSSGNTIYF. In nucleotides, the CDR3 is TGTGCCAGCACTCTCTCCTCTGGAAACACCATATATTTT.

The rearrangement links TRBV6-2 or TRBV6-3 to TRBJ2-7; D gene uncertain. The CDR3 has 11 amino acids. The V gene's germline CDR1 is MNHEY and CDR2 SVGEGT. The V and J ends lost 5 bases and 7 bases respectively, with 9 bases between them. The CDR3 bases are TGTGCCAGCAGTGGCTACAGAGAGCAGTACGTC. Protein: CASSGYREQYV.

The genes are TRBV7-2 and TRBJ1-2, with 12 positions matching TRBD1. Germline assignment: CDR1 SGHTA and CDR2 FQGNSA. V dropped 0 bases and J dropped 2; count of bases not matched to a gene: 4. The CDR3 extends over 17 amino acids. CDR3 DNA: TGTGCCAGCAGCTTAGCGGGACAGGGGGCGGCCAACTATGGCTACACCTTC. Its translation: CASSLAGQGAANYGYTF. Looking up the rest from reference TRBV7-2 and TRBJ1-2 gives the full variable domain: GAGVSQSPSNKVTEKGKDVELRCDPISGHTALYWYRQSLGQGLEFLIYFQGNSAPDKSGLPSDRFSAERTGGSVSTLTIQRTQQEDSAVYLCASSLAGQGAANYGYTFGSGTRLTVV.

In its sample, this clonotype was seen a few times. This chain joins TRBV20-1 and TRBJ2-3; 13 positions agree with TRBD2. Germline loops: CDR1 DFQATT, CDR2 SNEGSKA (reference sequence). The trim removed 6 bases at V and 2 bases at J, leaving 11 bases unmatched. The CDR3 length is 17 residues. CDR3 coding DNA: TGCAGTGCCGCCGGGACTAGCGGGATGGGGGCCACAGATACGCAGTATTTT. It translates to CSAAGTSGMGATDTQYF.

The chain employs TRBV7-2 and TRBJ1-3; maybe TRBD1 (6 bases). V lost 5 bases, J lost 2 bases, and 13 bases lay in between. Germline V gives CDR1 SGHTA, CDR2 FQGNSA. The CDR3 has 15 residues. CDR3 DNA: TGTGCCAGCAGCCCCGCCGGACAGCCTGGAAACACCATATATTTT. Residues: CASSPAGQPGNTIYF.